This TCR beta chain derives from a study of cytomegalovirus exposure and HLA in healthy donors. Background on the study: For the 300 to 450 genotyped donors, 75% to 90% fell within the Caucasian-associated ancestry cluster. Study conclusions and caveats: Association of a missense DCLRE1C variant with TCR beta V- and J-gene trimming was reported in a later analysis.

The CDR3 has 13 residues. Trimming took off 0 bases at V and 8 bases at J, with 10 bases between the two ends. Germline assignment: CDR1 GTSNPN and CDR2 SVGIG (reference sequence). Primers for the PCR totalled 60 Vbeta and 13 Jbeta. Authors' methods: The authors later counted about 80 million unique TCR beta chains, approximately 10 million of them shared. Profiling relied on immunoSEQ multiplex PCR, and the TCRdb table lists in-frame clones only, not all of them. V and J calls and clone size come straight from that table; D and trimming were deduced from the DNA. This table holds some 160,000 clones, 70% to 85% found once. This clone turned up a few times. Its antigen is unidentified.

This TCR derives from a male donor in good health and CMV-seronegative. The rearrangement uses TRBV30 and TRBJ2-2; the D gene is possibly TRBD2 (6 bases). Specimen: PBMCs. The DNA for the CDR3 is TGTGCCTGGAGTGTACTGGAGGGGGGGGAGCTGTTTTTT. It yields the protein CAWSVLEGGELFF.